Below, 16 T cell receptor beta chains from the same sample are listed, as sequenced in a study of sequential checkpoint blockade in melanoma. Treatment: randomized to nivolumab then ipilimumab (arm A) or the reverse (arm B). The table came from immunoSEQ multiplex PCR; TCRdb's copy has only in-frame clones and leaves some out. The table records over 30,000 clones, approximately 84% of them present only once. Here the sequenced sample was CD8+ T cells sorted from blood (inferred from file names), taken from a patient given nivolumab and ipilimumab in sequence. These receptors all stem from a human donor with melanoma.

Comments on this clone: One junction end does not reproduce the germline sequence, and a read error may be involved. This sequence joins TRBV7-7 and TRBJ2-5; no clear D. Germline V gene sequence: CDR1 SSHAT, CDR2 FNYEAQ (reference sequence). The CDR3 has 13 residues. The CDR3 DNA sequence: TGTGCTAGCAGCTTCGCGTCGATGGAGACCCAGTACTTC. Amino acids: CASSFASMETQYF.

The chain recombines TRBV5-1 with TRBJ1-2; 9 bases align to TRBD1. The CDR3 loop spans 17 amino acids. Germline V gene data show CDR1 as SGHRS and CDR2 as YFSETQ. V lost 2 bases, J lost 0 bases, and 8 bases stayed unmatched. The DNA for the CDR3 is TGCGCCAGCAGCTTAAGACAGGGGGGCATCACTAACTATGGCTACACCTTC. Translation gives CASSLRQGGITNYGYTF.

In DNA, the CDR3 is TGTGCCAGCAGCTTCCTCAGACTAGCGGACAATGAGCAGTTCTTC. Its translation is CASSFLRLADNEQFF. This sequence joins TRBV11-2 and TRBJ2-1; 9 bases are a match to TRBD2. From germline, CDR1 is SGHAT and CDR2 FQNNGV. The V gene end was trimmed by 3 bases and the J gene end by 5 bases; junction bases not matched to a gene: 5. CDR3 length equals 15 residues.

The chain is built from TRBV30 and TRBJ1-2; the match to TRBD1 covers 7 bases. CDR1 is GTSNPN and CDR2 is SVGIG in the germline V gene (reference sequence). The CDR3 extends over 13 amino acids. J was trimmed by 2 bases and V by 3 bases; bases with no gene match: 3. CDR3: CAWRTGRNYGYTF. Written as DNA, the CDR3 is TGTGCCTGGAGGACAGGGCGCAACTATGGCTACACCTTC.

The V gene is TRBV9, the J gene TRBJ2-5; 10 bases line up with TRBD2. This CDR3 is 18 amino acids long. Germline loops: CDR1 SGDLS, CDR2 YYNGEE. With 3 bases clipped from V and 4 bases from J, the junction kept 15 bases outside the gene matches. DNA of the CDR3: TGTGCCAGCAGCGCCGCCATAGGAGCGGGAGGGAAAGGAGAGACCCAGTACTTC. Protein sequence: CASSAAIGAGGKGETQYF. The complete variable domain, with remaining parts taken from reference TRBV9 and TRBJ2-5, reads DSGVTQTPKHLITATGQRVTLRCSPRSGDLSVYWYQQSLDQGLQFLIQYYNGEERAKGNILERFSAQQFPDLHSELNLSSLELGDSALYFCASSAAIGAGGKGETQYFGPGTRLLVL.

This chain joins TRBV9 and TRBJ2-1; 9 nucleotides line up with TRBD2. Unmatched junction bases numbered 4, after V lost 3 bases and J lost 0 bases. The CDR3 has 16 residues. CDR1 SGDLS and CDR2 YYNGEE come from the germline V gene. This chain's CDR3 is CASSEGSGSSYNEQFF. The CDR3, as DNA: TGTGCCAGCAGCGAGGGTAGCGGGAGCTCCTACAATGAGCAGTTCTTC.

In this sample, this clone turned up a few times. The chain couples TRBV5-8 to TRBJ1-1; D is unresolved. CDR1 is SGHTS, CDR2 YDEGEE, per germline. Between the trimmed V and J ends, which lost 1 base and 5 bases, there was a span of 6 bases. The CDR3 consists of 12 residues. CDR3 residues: CASSLSGTEAFF. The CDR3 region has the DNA TGTGCCAGCAGCTTGTCGGGGACTGAAGCTTTCTTT.

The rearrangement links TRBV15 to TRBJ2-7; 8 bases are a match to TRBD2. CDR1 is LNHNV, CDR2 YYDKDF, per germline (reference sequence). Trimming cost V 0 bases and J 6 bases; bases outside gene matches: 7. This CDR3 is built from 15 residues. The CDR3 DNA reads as TGTGCCACCAGCAGAGAACTAGCGGAGGCAGGCGAGCAGTACTTC. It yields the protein CATSRELAEAGEQYF. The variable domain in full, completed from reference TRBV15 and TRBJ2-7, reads DAMVIQNPRYQVTQFGKPVTLSCSQTLNHNVMYWYQQKSSQAPKLLFHYYDKDFNNEADTPDNFQSRRPNTSFCFLDIRSPGLGDTAMYLCATSRELAEAGEQYFGPGTRLTVT.

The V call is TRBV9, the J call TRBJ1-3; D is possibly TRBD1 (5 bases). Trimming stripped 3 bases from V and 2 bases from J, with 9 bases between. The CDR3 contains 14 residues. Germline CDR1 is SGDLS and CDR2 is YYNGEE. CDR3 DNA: TGTGCCAGCAGCGGCGGGACTGCTGGAAACACCATATATTTT. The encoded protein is CASSGGTAGNTIYF.

The CDR3, as DNA: TGTGCCAGCAGCTCCAGGGACTACGAGCAGTACTTC. Translated: CASSSRDYEQYF. This chain uses TRBV7-9 with TRBJ2-7, with a possible D match to TRBD1 (5 bases). The length of the CDR3 is 12 residues. Germline V CDR1 and CDR2: SEHNR, FQNEAQ (reference sequence). V dropped 4 bases and J dropped 3 bases, with 7 bases sitting between them.

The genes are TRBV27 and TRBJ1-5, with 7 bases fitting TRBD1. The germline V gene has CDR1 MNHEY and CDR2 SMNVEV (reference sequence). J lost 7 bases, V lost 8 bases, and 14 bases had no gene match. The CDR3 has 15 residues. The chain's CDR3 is CASGDSTGSGQPQHF. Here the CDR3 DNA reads TGTGCCAGCGGGGATTCGACAGGGTCCGGACAGCCCCAGCATTTT.

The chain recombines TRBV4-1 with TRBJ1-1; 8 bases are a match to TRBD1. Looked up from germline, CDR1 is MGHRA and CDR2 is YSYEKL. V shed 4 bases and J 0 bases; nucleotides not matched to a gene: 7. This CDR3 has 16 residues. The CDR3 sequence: CASSPYRGYMNTEAFF. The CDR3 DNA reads TGCGCCAGCAGCCCCTACAGGGGGTATATGAACACTGAAGCTTTCTTT.

CDR3 loop: CASSLGGGGYDEQFF. CDR3 DNA: TGTGCCAGCAGCTTGGGCGGCGGGGGGTACGATGAGCAGTTCTTC. The gene calls are TRBV5-6 and TRBJ2-1; 8 nucleotides line up with TRBD2. This CDR3 comprises 15 residues. Germline V CDR1 and CDR2: SGHDT, YYEEEE. The trim removed 0 bases at V and 8 bases at J, leaving 7 bases unmatched.

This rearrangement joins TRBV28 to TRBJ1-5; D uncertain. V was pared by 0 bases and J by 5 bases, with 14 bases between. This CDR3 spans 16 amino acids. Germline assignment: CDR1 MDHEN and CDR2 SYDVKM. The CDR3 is CASSLCCPVLYQPQHF. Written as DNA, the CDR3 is TGTGCCAGCAGTTTATGCTGCCCAGTTTTATATCAGCCCCAGCATTTT.

The CDR3 spells CASSSDPGLAGEGEQFF. The CDR3 nucleotides are TGTGCCAGTAGTTCAGATCCGGGACTAGCGGGAGAAGGTGAGCAGTTCTTC. The chain recombines TRBV19 with TRBJ2-1, with 14 bases that match TRBD2. Unmatched junction bases numbered 12, after V lost 5 bases and J lost 9 bases. The CDR3 spans 17 residues. Germline values: CDR1 LNHDA, CDR2 SQIVND (reference sequence).

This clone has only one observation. CDR3 nucleotides: TGTGCCAGCAGCCGACAGGGGTTCCAAGAGACCCAGTACTTC. Translated: CASSRQGFQETQYF. The J gene is TRBJ2-5, the V gene TRBV5-6; 8 positions match TRBD1. Germline V gene lookup returns CDR1 SGHDT and CDR2 YYEEEE. The V and J ends lost 4 bases and 1 base, in that order; junction bases with no gene match: 3. The CDR3 totals 14 residues.